The rows below give T cell receptor beta chains drawn from one sample of a study of blood T cell repertoires in COVID-19. Sequencing was performed with immunoSEQ multiplex PCR; in TCRdb, only in-frame clones are kept and a portion is missing. This table holds about 260,000 clones, approximately 89% found once. The sequenced material came from PBMCs or T cells enriched from blood (not recorded which). These receptor sequences come from a man between 40 and 49 years old who had been exposed to COVID-19. Both conserved end residues are part of each CDR3. A D gene is named only where the DNA matches it firmly. Clone sizes are given selectively: once, few, many, or a class where the clone is expanded.

NA	NA	TRBV19	TRBJ2-7	CASSIGLSTGQYF	TGTGCCAGTAGTATAGGACTATCTACGGGGCAGTACTTC
NA	NA	TRBV4-2	TRBJ1-2	CASSQVTNTENYGYTF	TGTGCCAGCAGCCAAGTAACGAATACAGAGAACTATGGCTACACCTTC
NA	NA	TRBV5-8	TRBJ2-7	CASSFFRGF	TGTGCCAGCAGCTTTTTTCGGGGATTC
NA	NA	TRBV13	TRBJ2-3	CASSLRLEARDLFTDTQYF	TGTGCCAGCAGCTTACGGCTAGAAGCTCGAGACCTCTTCACAGATACGCAGTATTTT
TRBD1	NA	TRBV15	TRBJ2-3	CATSRERQGAADTQYF	TGTGCCACCAGCAGAGAGAGACAGGGGGCCGCAGATACGCAGTATTTT
TRBD2	NA	TRBV4-1	TRBJ2-1	CASSRNPSGSIDEQFF	TGCGCCAGCAGCCGTAACCCTAGCGGGAGTATCGATGAGCAGTTCTTC
NA	NA	TRBV6-1	TRBJ2-7	CASSEGLSGSEQYF	TGTGCCAGCAGTGAAGGACTTTCGGGGTCCGAGCAGTACTTC
TRBD2	NA	TRBV10-2	TRBJ2-7	CASIASGSFYEQYF	TGCGCCAGCATAGCTAGCGGGAGTTTTTACGAGCAGTACTTC
NA	NA	TRBV13	TRBJ2-7	CASKLAYGHEQYF	TGTGCCAGCAAGCTAGCGTACGGCCACGAGCAGTACTTC
NA	once	TRBV20-1	TRBJ2-7	CSARSSYEQYF	TGCAGTGCTAGGAGCTCCTACGAGCAGTACTTC